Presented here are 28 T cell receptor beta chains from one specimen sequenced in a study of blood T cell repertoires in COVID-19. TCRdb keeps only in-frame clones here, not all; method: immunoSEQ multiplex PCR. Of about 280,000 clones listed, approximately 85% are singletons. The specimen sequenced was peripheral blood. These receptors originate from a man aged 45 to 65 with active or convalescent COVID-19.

CDR3 DNA sequence: TGTGCCAGCAGCTTGTGGTCGGGAGGGACTCACAATCAGCCCCAGCATTTT. Protein product: CASSLWSGGTHNQPQHF. This chain connects TRBV5-6 to TRBJ1-5, with D possibly being TRBD1 (5 bases). Germline V gene sequence: CDR1 SGHDT, CDR2 YYEEEE. Trimming took off 1 base at V and 3 bases at J, with 17 bases between the two ends. This CDR3 has 17 residues. Variable domain in full (rest from reference TRBV5-6 and TRBJ1-5): DAGVTQSPTHLIKTRGQQVTLRCSPKSGHDTVSWYQQALGQGPQFIFQYYEEEERQRGNFPDRFSGHQFPNYSSELNVNALLLGDSALYLCASSLWSGGTHNQPQHFGDGTRLSIL.

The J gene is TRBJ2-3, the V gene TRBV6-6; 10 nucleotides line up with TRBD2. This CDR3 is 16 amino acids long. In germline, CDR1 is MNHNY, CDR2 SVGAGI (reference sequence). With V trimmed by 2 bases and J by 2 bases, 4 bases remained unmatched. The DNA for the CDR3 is TGTGCCAGCAGTTACCTAGCGGGAGCCTCCACAGATACGCAGTATTTT. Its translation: CASSYLAGASTDTQYF.

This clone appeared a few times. For the CDR3, the DNA is TGTGCCATCAGTGAATGGGAGGCCGGGTACGAGCAGTACTTC. Translation gives CAISEWEAGYEQYF. This chain uses TRBV10-3 with TRBJ2-7; weak D call: TRBD2 (6 bases). Germline lookup yields CDR1 ENHRY and CDR2 SYGVKD. The V end was cut by 3 bases, the J end by 4 bases, with 13 bases between. This CDR3 comprises 14 residues.

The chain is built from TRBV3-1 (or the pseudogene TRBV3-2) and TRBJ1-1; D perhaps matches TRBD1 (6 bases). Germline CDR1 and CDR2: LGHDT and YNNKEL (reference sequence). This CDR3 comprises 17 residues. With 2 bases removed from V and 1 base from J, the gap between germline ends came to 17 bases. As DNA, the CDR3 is TGTGCCAGCAGCCAACCATTCTTACAGGGTCAGAACACTGAAGCTTTCTTT. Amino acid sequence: CASSQPFLQGQNTEAFF.

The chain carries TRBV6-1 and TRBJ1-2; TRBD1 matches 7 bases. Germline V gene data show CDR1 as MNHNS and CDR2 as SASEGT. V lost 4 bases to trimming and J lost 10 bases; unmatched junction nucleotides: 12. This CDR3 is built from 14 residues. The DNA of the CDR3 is TGTGCCAGCAGTGTAGCCCGGGACAGCACTATCTACACCTTC. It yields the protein CASSVARDSTIYTF.

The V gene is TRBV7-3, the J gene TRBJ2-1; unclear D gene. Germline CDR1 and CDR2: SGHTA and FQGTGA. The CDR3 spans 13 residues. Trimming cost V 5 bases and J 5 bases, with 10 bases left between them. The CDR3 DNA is TGTGCCAGCAGCCCCCCGGGTGACAATGAGCAGTTCTTC. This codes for CASSPPGDNEQFF. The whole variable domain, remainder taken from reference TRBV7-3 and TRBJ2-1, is GAGVSQTPSNKVTEKGKYVELRCDPISGHTALYWYRQSLGQGPEFLIYFQGTGAADDSGLPNDRFFAVRPEGSVSTLKIQRTERGDSAVYLCASSPPGDNEQFFGPGTRLTVL.

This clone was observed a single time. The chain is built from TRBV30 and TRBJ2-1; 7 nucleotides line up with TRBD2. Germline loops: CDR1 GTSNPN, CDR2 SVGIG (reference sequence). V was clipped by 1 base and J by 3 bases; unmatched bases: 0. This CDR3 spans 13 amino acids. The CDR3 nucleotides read TGTGCCTGGAGTGGGGACTACTACAATGAGCAGTTCTTC. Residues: CAWSGDYYNEQFF. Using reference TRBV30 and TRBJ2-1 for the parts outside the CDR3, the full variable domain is SQTIHQWPATLVQPVGSPLSLECTVEGTSNPNLYWYRQAAGRGLQLLFYSVGIGQISSEVPQNLSASRPQDRQFILSSKKLLLSDSGFYLCAWSGDYYNEQFFGPGTRLTVL.

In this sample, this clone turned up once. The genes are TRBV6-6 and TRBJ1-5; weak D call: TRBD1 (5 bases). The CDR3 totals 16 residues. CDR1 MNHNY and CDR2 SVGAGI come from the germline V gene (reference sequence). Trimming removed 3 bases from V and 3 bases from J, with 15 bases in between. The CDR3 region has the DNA TGTGCCAGCAGTTATAACTCCCGGGGGAACAATCAGCCCCAGCATTTT. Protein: CASSYNSRGNNQPQHF.

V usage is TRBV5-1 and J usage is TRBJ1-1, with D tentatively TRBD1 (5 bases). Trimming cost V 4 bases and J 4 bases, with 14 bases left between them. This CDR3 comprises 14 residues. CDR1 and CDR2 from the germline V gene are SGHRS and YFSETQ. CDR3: CASSPSGGTTEAFF. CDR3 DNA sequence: TGCGCCAGCAGCCCAAGCGGGGGGACCACTGAAGCTTTCTTT.

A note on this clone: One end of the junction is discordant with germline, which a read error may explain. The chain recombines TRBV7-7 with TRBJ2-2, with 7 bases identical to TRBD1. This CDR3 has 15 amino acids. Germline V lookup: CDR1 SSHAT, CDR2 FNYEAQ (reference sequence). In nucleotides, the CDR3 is TGTGCTAGCAGTCAACAGGGGTTTGGCACCGGGGAGCTGTTTTTT. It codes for CASSQQGFGTGELFF. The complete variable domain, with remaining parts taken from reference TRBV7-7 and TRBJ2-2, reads GAGVSQSPRYKVTKRGQDVTLRCDPISSHATLYWYQQALGQGPEFLTYFNYEAQPDKSGLPSDRFSAERPEGSISTLTIQRTEQRDSAMYRCASSQQGFGTGELFFGEGSRLTVL.

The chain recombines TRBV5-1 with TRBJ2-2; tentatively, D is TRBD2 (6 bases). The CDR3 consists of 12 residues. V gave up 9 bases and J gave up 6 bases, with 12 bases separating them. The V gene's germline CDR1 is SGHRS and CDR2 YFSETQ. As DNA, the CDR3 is TGCGCCACCGAAATAGCGGCCGGGGAGCTGTTTTTT. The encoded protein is CATEIAAGELFF.

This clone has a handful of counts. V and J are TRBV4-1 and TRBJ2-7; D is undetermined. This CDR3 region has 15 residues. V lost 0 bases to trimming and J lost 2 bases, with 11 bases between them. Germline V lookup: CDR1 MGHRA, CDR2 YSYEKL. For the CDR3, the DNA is TGCGCCAGCAGCCAAGATCTGGCAGGTCCCTACGAGCAGTACTTC. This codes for CASSQDLAGPYEQYF.

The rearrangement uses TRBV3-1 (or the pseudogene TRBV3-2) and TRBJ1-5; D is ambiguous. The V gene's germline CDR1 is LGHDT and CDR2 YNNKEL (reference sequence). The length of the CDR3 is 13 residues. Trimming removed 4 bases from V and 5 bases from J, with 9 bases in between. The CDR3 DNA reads TGTGCCAGCAGCCGGGAGCAAGATCAGCCCCAGCATTTT. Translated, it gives CASSREQDQPQHF.

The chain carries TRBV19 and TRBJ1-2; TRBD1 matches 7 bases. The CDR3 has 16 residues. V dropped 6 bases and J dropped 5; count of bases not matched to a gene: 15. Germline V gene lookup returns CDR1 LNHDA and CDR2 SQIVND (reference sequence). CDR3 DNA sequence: TGTGCCAGTAGCCCTATCAGGGGGAGCGAGGGGTATGGCTACACCTTC. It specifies CASSPIRGSEGYGYTF. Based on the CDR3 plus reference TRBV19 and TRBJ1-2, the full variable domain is DGGITQSPKYLFRKEGQNVTLSCEQNLNHDAMYWYRQDPGQGLRLIYYSQIVNDFQKGDIAEGYSVSREKKESFPLTVTSAQKNPTAFYLCASSPIRGSEGYGYTFGSGTRLTVV.

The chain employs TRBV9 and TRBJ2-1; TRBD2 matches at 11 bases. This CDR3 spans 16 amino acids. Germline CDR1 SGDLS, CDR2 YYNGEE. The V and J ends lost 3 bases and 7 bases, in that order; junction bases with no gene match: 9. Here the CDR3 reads CASSAFHSGRGNEQFF. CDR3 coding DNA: TGTGCCAGCAGCGCATTCCATAGCGGGAGGGGTAATGAGCAGTTCTTC.

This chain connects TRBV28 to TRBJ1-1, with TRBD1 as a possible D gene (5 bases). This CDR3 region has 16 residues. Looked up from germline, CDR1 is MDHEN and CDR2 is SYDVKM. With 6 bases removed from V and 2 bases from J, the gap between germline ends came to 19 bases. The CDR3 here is CASSPSAGHGNTEAFF. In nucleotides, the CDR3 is TGTGCCAGCAGCCCATCGGCAGGGCATGGTAACACTGAAGCTTTCTTT.

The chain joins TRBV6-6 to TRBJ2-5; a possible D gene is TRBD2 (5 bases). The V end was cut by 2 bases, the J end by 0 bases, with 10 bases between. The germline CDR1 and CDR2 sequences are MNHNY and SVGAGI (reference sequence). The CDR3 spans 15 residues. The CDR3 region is CASSYIRGYQETQYF. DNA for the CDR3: TGTGCCAGCAGTTACATCCGGGGATACCAAGAGACCCAGTACTTC.

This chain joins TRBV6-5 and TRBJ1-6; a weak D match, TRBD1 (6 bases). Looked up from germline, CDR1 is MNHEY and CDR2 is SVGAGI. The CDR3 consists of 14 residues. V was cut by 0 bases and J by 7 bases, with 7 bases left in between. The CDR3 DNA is TGTGCCAGCAGTTACTCAACAGGGAATTCACCCCTCCACTTT. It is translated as CASSYSTGNSPLHF.

CDR3 loop: CASSLNGVLRTEAFF. The CDR3 region has the DNA TGTGCCAGCAGTTTAAACGGGGTTCTGCGGACTGAAGCTTTCTTT. The J gene is TRBJ1-1, the V gene TRBV27; D uncertain. This CDR3 region has 15 residues. The germline gives CDR1 MNHEY, CDR2 SMNVEV (reference sequence). V shed 2 bases and J shed 5 bases, with 15 bases lying between them.

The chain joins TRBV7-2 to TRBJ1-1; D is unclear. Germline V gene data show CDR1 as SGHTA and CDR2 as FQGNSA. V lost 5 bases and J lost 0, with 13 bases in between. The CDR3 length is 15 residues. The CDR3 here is CASSLYGLMNTEAFF. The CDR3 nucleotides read TGTGCCAGCAGCCTCTACGGACTCATGAACACTGAAGCTTTCTTT.

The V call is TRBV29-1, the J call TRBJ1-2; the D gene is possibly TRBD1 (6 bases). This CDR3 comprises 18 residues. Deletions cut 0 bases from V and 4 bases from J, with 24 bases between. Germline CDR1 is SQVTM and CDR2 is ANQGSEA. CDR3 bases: TGCAGCGTTGAAGATTCCCACAGGACAGAAAAACCTAGCTATGGCTACACCTTC. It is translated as CSVEDSHRTEKPSYGYTF. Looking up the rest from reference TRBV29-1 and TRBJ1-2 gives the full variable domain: SAVISQKPSRDICQRGTSLTIQCQVDSQVTMMFWYRQQPGQSLTLIATANQGSEATYESGFVIDKFPISRPNLTFSTLTVSNMSPEDSSIYLCSVEDSHRTEKPSYGYTFGSGTRLTVV.

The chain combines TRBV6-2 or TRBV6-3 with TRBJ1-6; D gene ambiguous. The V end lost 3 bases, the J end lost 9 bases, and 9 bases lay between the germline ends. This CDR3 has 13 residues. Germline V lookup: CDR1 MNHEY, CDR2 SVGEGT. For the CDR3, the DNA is TGTGCCAGCAGTTATCGCAAGAGTTCACCCCTCCACTTT. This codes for CASSYRKSSPLHF.

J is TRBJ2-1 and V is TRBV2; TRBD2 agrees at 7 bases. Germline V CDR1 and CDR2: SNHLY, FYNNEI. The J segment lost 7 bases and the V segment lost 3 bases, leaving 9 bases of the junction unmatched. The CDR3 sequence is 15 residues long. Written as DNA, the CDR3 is TGTGCCAGCAGTGAGGGGGGGATTGGGAAGAATGAGCAGTTCTTC. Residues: CASSEGGIGKNEQFF.

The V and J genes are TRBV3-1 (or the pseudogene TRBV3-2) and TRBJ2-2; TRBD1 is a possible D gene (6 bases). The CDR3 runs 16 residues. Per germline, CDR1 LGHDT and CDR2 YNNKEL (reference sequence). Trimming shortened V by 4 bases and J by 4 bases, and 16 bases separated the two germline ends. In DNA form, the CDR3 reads TGTGCCAGCAGCCCGCCTGGGGGACACTTCACCGGGGAGCTGTTTTTT. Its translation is CASSPPGGHFTGELFF.

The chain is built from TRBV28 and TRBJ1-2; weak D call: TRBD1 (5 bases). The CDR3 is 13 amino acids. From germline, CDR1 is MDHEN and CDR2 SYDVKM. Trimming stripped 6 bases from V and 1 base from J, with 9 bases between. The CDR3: CASSRAVNYGYTF. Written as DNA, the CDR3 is TGTGCCAGCAGCAGGGCTGTTAACTATGGCTACACCTTC.

The CDR3 here is CATSSGTSGTDTQYF. CDR3 DNA sequence: TGTGCCACCAGTTCAGGGACTAGCGGGACAGATACGCAGTATTTT. V and J are TRBV24-1 and TRBJ2-3; 12 bases map to TRBD2. The trim removed 6 bases at V and 3 bases at J, leaving 3 bases unmatched. The CDR3 runs 15 residues. Germline CDR1 reads KGHDR; CDR2 reads SFDVKD.

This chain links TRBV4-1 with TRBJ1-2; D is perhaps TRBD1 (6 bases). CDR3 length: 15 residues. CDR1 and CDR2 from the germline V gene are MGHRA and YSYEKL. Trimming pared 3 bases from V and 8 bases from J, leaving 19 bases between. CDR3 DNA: TGCGCCAGCAGCCAGGTCATGGGAACAGGGTACGGCTACACCTTC. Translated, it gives CASSQVMGTGYGYTF.

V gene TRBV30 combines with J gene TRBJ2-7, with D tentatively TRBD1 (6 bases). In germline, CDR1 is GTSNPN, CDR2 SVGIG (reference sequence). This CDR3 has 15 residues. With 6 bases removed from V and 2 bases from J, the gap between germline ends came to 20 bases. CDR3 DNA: TGTGCCTGTGGTGTTTGGGGAACAGGGACCTACGAGCAGTACTTC. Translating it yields CACGVWGTGTYEQYF.